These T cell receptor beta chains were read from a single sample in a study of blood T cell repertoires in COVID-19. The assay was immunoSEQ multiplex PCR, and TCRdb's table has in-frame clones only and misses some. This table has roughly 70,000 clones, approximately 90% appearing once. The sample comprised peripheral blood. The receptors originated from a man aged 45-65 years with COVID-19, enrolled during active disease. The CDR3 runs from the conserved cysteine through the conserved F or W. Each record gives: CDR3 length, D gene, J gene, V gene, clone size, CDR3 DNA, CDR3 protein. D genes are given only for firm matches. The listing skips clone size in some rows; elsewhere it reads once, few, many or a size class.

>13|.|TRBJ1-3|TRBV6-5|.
TGTGCCAGCAGGGGGGGTTCTGGAAACACCATATATTTT
CASRGGSGNTIYF
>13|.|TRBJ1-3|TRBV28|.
TGTGCCAGCAGTTACCCTCTTGGGGGGTCCATATATTTT
CASSYPLGGSIYF
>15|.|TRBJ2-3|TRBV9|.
TGTGCCAGCAGCCGCAGAGGACAAAGCACAGATACGCAGTATTTT
CASSRRGQSTDTQYF
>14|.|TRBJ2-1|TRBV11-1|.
TGTGCCAGCCTGAACGGAGGCTCCTACAATGAGCAGTTCTTC
CASLNGGSYNEQFF
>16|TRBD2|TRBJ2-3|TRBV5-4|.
TGTGCCAGCAGCCCGGTAGCGGGAGTTAGCACAGATACGCAGTATTTT
CASSPVAGVSTDTQYF
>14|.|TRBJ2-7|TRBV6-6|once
TGTGCCAGCAGTTACTCGATAACAGGGAACGAGCAGTACTTC
CASSYSITGNEQYF
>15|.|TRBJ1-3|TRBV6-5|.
TGTGCCAGCTCTATGGGACACCTCTCTGGAAACACCATATATTTT
CASSMGHLSGNTIYF
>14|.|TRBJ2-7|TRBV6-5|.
TGTGCCAGCACCTCTGGGGGCCAGCCCTACGAGCAGTACTTC
CASTSGGQPYEQYF
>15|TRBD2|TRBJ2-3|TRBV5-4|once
TGTGCCAGCAGCACGGGACTAGCGGGAGGTAATACGCAGTATTTT
CASSTGLAGGNTQYF
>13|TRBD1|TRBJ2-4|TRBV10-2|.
TGCGCCAGCCGAGGGGGCGTCGGAAACATTCAGTACTTC
CASRGGVGNIQYF
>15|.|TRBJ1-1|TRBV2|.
TGTGCCAGCAGTGAACGTTCTGGAGGTAACACTGAAGCTTTCTTT
CASSERSGGNTEAFF
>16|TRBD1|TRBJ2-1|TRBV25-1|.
TGTGCCAGCAGTGATGACAGGGGCTTGAGGGCCAATGAGCAGTTCTTC
CASSDDRGLRANEQFF
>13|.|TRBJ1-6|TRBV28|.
TGTGCCAGCACCCGCGAGGTGAATTCACCCCTCCACTTT
CASTREVNSPLHF
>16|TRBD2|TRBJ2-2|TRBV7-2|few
TGTGCCAGCAGCTTGGGAGGGGCCGTGGGGACCGGGGAGCTGTTTTTT
CASSLGGAVGTGELFF
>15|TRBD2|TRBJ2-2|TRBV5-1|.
TGCGCCAGCAGCGTAACTAGCGGGTATACCGGGGAGCTGTTTTTT
CASSVTSGYTGELFF
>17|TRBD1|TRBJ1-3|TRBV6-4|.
TGTGCCAGCAGGGAAAAGGGACAGTTCTCCTCTGGAAACACCATATATTTT
CASREKGQFSSGNTIYF
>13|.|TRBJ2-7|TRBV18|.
TGTGCCAGCTCACCATCAGGGTCCTACGAGCAGTACTTC
CASSPSGSYEQYF
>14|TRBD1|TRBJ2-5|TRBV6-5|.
TGTGCCAGCAGGGGACAGGGGGATGGAGAGACCCAGTACTTC
CASRGQGDGETQYF
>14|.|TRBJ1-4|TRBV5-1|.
TGCGCCAGCAGCTTGCCCGGGGGGAATGAAAAACTGTTTTTT
CASSLPGGNEKLFF
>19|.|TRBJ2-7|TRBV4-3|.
TGCGCCAGCAGCTTCGCAGGAAATAATGCCCCGTTGTCCTCCTACGAGCAGTACTTC
CASSFAGNNAPLSSYEQYF
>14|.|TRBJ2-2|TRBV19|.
TGTGCCAGTAGTATTAGTACGAACACCGGGGAGCTGTTTTTT
CASSISTNTGELFF
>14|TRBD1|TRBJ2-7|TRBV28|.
TGTGCCAGCAGAGAACCGGGACAGCTCTACGAGCAGTACTTC
CASREPGQLYEQYF
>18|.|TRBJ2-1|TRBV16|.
TGTGCCAGCAGCCAACAGTTCAGCGGAGATGGGTTTACGGATGAGCAGTTCTTC
CASSQQFSGDGFTDEQFF
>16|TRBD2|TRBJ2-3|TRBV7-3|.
TGTGCCAGCAGCAAACTAGCGGGAGTAGCCACAGATACGCAGTATTTT
CASSKLAGVATDTQYF
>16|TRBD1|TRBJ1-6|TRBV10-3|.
TGTGCCATCAGCGTTACAGGACAGGCTGCGGTCTCACCCCTCCACTTT
CAISVTGQAAVSPLHF
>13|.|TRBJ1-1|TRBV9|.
TGTGCCAGCAGCGCCCACAGGGACACTGAAGCTTTCTTT
CASSAHRDTEAFF
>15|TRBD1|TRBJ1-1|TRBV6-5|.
TGTGCCAGCAGTTACTCACGCAACAGGGGGCACGAAGCTTTCTTT
CASSYSRNRGHEAFF
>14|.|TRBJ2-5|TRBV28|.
TGTGCCAGCAGTCGTGGGGGCGCCCGGGAGACCCAGTACTTC
CASSRGGARETQYF
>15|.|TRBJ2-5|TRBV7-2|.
TGTGCCAGCAGCTCAGGAGGGGGCACCGTAGGGACCCAGTACTTC
CASSSGGGTVGTQYF
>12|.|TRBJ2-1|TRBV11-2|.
TGTGCCAGCAGCTTGTTGGCAAATGAGCAGTTCTTC
CASSLLANEQFF
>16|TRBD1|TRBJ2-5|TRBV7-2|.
TGTGCCAGCAGCCCGCCGGGACAGGGGGCCGGTGAGACCCAGTACTTC
CASSPPGQGAGETQYF
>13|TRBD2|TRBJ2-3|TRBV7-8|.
TGTGCCAGCAGCTGGGGAGGGGCAGATACGCAGTATTTT
CASSWGGADTQYF
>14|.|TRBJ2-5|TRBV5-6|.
TGTGCCAGCAGCCGACTAGGGTTCCCAGAGACCCAGTACTTC
CASSRLGFPETQYF
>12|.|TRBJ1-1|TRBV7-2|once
TGTGCCAGCAGCTTTCAGGCTTCTGAAGCTTTCTTT
CASSFQASEAFF
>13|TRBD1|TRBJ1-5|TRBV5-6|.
TGTGCCAGCAGCCGACAGGGGTTCGGGCCCCAGCATTTT
CASSRQGFGPQHF
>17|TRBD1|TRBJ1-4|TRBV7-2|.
TGTGCCAGCAGCTCGACCTCGACAGGGGGCGCTGGTGAAAAACTGTTTTTT
CASSSTSTGGAGEKLFF
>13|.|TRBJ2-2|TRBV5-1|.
TGCGCCAGCGACAGGAGCAACACCGGGGAGCTGTTTTTT
CASDRSNTGELFF
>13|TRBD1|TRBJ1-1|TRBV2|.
TGTGCCAGCGCAGGACAGGGGGCCACTGAAGCTTTCTTT
CASAGQGATEAFF
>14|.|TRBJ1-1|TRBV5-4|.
TGTGCCAGCAGCCCCCCGGCGGCAGACACTGAAGCTTTCTTT
CASSPPAADTEAFF
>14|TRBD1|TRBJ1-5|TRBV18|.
TGTGCCAGCTCACCAAACAGGGGGGGTCAGCCCCAGCATTTT
CASSPNRGGQPQHF
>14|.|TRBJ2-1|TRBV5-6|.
TGTGCCAGTGCCGCTCCCGGCAGGGTCAATGAGCAGTTCTTC
CASAAPGRVNEQFF
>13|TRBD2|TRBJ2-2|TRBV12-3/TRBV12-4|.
TGTGCGGACGCGGGAGCGAACACCGGGGAGCTGTTTTTT
CADAGANTGELFF
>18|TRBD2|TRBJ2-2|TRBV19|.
TGTGCCAGTAGTACCTTACTAGCGGGAGGGGGGAACACCGGGGAGCTGTTTTTT
CASSTLLAGGGNTGELFF
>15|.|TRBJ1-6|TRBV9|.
TGTGCCAGCAGCTCCGACAGCTCCTATAATTCACCCCTCCACTTT
CASSSDSSYNSPLHF
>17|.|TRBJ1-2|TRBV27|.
TGTGCCAGCAGTTCGTTGACAGGCCCATCTCTTTCCTATGGCTACACCTTC
CASSSLTGPSLSYGYTF
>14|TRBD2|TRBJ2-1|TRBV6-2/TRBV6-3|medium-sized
TGTGCCAGCAGCCCTAGCGGGGACTACAATGAGCAGTTCTTC
CASSPSGDYNEQFF
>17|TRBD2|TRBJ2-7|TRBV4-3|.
TGCGCCAGCAGCCAAGTGTGGGCCGGGACTAGCGGCTACGAGCAGTACTTC
CASSQVWAGTSGYEQYF
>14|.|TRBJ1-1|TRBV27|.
TGTGCCAGCAGTTTAACCGGGGTAGGAACTGAAGCTTTCTTT
CASSLTGVGTEAFF
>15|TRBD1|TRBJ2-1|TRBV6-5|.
TGTGCCAGCACTCTTGCCGGGACAGGGGGAGGTGAGCAGTTCTTC
CASTLAGTGGGEQFF
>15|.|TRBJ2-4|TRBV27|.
TGTGCCAGCAGTAACGTAGCGGAGTTCAAAAACATTCAGTACTTC
CASSNVAEFKNIQYF
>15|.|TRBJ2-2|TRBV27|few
TGTGCCAGCAGTTTAGAGTCAGGGGTATACGGGGAGCTGTTTTTT
CASSLESGVYGELFF
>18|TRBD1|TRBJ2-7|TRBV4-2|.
TGTGCCAGCAGCCAAGATCCCCCGGGACAGGGAGGAACCTACGAGCAGTACTTC
CASSQDPPGQGGTYEQYF
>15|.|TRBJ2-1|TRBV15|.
TGTGCCACCAGCAGAGAAGCGTTCGGCATCGATGAGCAGTTCTTC
CATSREAFGIDEQFF
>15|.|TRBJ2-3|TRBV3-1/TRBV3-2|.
TGTGCCAGCAGCCAAGGGGCAGGGGGCACAGATACGCAGTATTTT
CASSQGAGGTDTQYF
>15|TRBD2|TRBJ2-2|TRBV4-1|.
TGCGCCAGCAGCTACGTTAGCGGGGGCACCGGGGAGCTGTTTTTT
CASSYVSGGTGELFF
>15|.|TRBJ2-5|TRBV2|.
TGTGCCAGCCAAGGACGGGGAAGCGGAAAAGAGACCCAGTACTTC
CASQGRGSGKETQYF
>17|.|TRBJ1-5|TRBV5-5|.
TGTGCCAGCAGCCGGGGGCGGGGGGCTTATGGCAATCAGCCCCAGCATTTT
CASSRGRGAYGNQPQHF